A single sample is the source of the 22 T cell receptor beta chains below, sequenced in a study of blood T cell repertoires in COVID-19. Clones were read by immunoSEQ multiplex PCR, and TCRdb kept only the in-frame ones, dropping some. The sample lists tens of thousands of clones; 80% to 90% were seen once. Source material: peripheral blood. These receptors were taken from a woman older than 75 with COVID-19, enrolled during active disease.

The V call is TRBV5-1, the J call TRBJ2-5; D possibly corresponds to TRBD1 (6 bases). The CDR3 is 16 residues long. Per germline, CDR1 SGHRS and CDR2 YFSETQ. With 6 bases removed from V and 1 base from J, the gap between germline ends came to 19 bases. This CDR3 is CASTQGQGVTQETQYF. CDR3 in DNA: TGCGCCAGCACCCAGGGACAAGGGGTTACCCAAGAGACCCAGTACTTC.

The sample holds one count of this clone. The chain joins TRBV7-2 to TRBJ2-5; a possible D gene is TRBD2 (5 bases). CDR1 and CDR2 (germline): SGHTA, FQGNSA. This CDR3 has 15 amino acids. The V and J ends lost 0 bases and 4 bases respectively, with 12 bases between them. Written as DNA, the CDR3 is TGTGCCAGCAGCTTAGCGGGAGCTGGGGTAGAGACCCAGTACTTC. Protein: CASSLAGAGVETQYF.

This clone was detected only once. The CDR3 DNA sequence: TGTGCCAGCAGCTCGGGACTTTCGGCCTACGAGCAGTACTTC. It encodes CASSSGLSAYEQYF. The rearrangement joins TRBV7-9 to TRBJ2-7; weak D call: TRBD2 (6 bases). CDR1 and CDR2 (germline): SEHNR, FQNEAQ (reference sequence). The CDR3 is made up of 14 amino acids. The V end lost 4 bases, the J end lost 2 bases, and 12 bases lay between the germline ends.

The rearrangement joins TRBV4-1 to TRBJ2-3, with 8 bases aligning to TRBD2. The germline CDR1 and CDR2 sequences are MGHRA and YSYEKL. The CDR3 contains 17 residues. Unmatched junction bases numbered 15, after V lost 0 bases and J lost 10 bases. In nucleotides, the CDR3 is TGCGCCAGCAGCCAAGATAGTCGGGGGGGCCCGGTGGGCTCGCAGTATTTT. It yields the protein CASSQDSRGGPVGSQYF.

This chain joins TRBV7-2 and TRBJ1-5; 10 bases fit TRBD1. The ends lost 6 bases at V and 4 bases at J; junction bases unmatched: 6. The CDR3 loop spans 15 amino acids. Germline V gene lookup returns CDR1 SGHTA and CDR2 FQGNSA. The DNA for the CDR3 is TGTGCCAGCAGTTTTGGACAGGGGGGGAATCAGCCCCAGCATTTT. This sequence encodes CASSFGQGGNQPQHF.

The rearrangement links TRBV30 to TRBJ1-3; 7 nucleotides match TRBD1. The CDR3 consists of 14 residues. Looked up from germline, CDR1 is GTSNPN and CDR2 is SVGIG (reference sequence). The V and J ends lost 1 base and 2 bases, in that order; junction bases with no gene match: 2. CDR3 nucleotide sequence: TGTGCCTGGAGTGCGGGGACAGCTGGAAACACCATATATTTT. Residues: CAWSAGTAGNTIYF.

The CDR3 is CASSLRQGTGYEQYF. The CDR3 DNA follows: TGTGCCAGCAGCTTGAGACAGGGAACGGGCTACGAGCAGTACTTC. V gene TRBV9 combines with J gene TRBJ2-7; 7 bases line up with TRBD1. Germline CDR1 is SGDLS and CDR2 is YYNGEE. The V segment lost 4 bases and the J segment 3 bases; nucleotides outside the gene matches: 10. This CDR3 is built from 15 residues.

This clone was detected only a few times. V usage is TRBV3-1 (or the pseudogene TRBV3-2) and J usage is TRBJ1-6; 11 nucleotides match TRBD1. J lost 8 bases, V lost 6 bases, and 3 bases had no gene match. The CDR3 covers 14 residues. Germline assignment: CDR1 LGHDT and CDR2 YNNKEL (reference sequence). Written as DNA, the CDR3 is TGTGCCAGCAGTCTGGGACAGGGGGATTCACCCCTCCACTTT. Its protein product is CASSLGQGDSPLHF.

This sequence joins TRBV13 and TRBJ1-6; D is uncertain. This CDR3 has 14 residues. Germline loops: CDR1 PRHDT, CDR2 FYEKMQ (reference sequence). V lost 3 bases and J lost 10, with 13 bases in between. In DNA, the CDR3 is TGTGCCAGCAGCTTGGTAAAGGCGGGATCACCCCTCCACTTT. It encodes CASSLVKAGSPLHF.

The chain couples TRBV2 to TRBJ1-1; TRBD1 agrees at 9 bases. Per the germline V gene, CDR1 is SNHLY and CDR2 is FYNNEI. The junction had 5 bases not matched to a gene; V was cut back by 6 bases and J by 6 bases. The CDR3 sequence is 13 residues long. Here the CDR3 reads CASSGQGRAEAFF. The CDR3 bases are TGTGCCAGCAGCGGACAGGGGAGGGCTGAAGCTTTCTTT.

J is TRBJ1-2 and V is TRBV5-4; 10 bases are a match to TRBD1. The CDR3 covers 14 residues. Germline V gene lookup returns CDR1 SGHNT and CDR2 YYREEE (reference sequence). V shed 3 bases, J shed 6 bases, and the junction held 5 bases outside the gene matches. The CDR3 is CASSWGDRGHGYTF. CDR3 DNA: TGTGCCAGCAGCTGGGGGGACAGGGGACATGGCTACACCTTC.

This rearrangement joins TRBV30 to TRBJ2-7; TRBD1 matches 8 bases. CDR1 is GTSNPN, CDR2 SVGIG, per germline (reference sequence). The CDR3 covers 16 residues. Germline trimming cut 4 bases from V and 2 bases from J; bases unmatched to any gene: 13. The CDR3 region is CAWTRGGAGGTYEQYF. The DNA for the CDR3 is TGTGCCTGGACCCGCGGAGGAGCAGGGGGCACCTACGAGCAGTACTTC.

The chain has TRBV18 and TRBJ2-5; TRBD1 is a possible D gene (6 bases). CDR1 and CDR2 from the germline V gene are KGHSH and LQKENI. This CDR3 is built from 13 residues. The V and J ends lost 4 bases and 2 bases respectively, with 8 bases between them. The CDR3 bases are TGTGCCAGCTCACTTGGACAGCAAGAGACCCAGTACTTC. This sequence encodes CASSLGQQETQYF.

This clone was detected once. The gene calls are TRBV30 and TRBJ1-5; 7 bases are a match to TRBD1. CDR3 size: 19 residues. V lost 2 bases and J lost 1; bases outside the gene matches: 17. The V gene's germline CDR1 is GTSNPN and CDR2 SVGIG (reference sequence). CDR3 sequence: CAWSPGGHSRVRSNQPQHF. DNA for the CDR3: TGTGCCTGGAGTCCAGGGGGACATTCCCGAGTTCGAAGCAATCAGCCCCAGCATTTT.

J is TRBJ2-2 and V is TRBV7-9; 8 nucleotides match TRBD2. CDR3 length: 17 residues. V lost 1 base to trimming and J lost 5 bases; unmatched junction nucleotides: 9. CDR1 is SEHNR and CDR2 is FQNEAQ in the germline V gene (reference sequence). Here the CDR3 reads CASSLGGSGGDTGELFF. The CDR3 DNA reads TGTGCCAGCAGCTTAGGCGGCAGCGGGGGTGATACCGGGGAGCTGTTTTTT.

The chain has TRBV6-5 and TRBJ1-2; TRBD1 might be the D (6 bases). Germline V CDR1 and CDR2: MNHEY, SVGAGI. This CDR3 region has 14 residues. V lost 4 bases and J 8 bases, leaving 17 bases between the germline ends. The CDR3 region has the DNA TGTGCCAGCAGTTCCCAACGGGGGGCGTGGGGCTACACCTTC. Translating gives CASSSQRGAWGYTF.

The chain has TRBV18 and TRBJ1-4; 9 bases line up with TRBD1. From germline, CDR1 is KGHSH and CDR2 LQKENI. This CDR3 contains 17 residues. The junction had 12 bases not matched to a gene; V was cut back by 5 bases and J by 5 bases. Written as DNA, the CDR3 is TGTGCCAGCTCAGAACAGGGGGCGGCTTCGGGAAATGAAAAACTGTTTTTT. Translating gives CASSEQGAASGNEKLFF. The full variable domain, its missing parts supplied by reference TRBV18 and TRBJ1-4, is NAGVMQNPRHLVRRRGQEARLRCSPMKGHSHVYWYRQLPEEGLKFMVYLQKENIIDESGMPKERFSAEFPKEGPSILRIQQVVRGDSAAYFCASSEQGAASGNEKLFFGSGTQLSVL.

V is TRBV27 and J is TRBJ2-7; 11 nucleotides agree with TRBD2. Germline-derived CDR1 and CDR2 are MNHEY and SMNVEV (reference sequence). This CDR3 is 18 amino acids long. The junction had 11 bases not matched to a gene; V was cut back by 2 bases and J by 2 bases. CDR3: CASSLRPPLAGGTYEQYF. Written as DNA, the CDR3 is TGTGCCAGCAGTTTACGTCCGCCTTTAGCGGGGGGGACCTACGAGCAGTACTTC.

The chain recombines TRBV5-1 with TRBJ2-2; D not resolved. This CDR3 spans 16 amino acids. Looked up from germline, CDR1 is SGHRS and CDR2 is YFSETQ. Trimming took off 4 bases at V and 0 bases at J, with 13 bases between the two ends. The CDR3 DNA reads TGCGCCAGCAGCGCCTTAGCTGCCGCGAACACCGGGGAGCTGTTTTTT. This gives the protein CASSALAAANTGELFF.

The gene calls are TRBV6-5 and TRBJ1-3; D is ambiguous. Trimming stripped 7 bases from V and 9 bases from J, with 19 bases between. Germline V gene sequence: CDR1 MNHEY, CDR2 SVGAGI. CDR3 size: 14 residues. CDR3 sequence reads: CASTSRARRSTIYF. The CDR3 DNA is TGTGCCAGCACCTCGCGGGCCCGACGTTCCACCATATATTTT.

CDR3 nucleotides: TGTGCCAGTAGTCCGTGGACATTAGTTATCGGGGAGCTGTTTTTT. As protein: CASSPWTLVIGELFF. The V and J genes are TRBV19 and TRBJ2-2; TRBD1 is a possible D gene (5 bases). Trimming pared 5 bases from V and 7 bases from J, leaving 17 bases between. This CDR3 contains 15 residues. Germline assignment: CDR1 LNHDA and CDR2 SQIVND (reference sequence).

CDR3 sequence (DNA): TGTGCCAGCAGGATAGCAGGGTGGCACTCCGAGCAGTACTTC. Protein: CASRIAGWHSEQYF. The chain combines TRBV6-5 with TRBJ2-7, with D tentatively TRBD1 (5 bases). Trimming took off 6 bases at V and 6 bases at J, with 18 bases between the two ends. The CDR3 spans 14 residues. CDR1 is MNHEY and CDR2 is SVGAGI in the germline V gene.